This T cell receptor beta chain stems from a study of cytomegalovirus exposure and HLA in healthy donors. Both 60 Vbeta primers and 13 Jbeta primers went into the PCR. TCRdb keeps only in-frame clones here, not all; method: immunoSEQ multiplex PCR. The table has 120,000 to 150,000 clones, more than 60% seen once; the top ten hold about 13%. The CDR3 loop spans 14 amino acids. Trimming pared 6 bases from V and 7 bases from J, leaving 16 bases between. CDR1 and CDR2 from the germline V gene are KGHSH and LQKENI. The TCR originated in a man in his forties or fifties in good health and CMV-seropositive. The chain links TRBV18 to TRBJ2-1, with TRBD1 as a possible D gene (5 bases). Sequenced input: PBMCs. The CDR3 reads CASSRAAPGNEQFF. The CDR3 DNA is TGTGCCAGCTCCCGGGCGGCCCCAGGGAATGAGCAGTTCTTC.